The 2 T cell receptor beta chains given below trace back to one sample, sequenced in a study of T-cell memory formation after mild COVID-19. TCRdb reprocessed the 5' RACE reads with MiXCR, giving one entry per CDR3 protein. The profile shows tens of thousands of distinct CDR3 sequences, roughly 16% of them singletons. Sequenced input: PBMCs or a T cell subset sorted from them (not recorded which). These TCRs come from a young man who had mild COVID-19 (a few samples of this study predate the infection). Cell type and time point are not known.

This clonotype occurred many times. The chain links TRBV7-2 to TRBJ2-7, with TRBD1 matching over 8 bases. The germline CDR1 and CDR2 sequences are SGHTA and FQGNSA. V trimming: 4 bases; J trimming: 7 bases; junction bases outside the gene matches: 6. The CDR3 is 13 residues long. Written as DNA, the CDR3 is TGTGCCAGCAGCTCCGGGACAGGAGGTGAGCAGTACGTC. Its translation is CASSSGTGGEQYV.

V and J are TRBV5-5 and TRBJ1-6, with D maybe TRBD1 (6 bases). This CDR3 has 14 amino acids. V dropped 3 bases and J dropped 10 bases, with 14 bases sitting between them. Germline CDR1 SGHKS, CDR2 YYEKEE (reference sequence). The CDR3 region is CASSSEGVGSPLHF. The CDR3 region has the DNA TGTGCCAGCAGCTCAGAGGGGGTAGGGTCACCCCTCCACTTT.